This T cell receptor beta chain emerged from a study of vaccination and CD4 T cells after COVID-19. Study-level information: The makeup of the convalescents was six males and four females, two of them Hispanic. Sampling that followed vaccination took place a median approximately 79 days after dose two, within a range of 14 to 241.

Germline-derived CDR1 and CDR2 are LGHNA and YNFKEQ. V was pared by 7 bases and J by 3 bases, with 6 bases between. This CDR3 comprises 11 residues. This clonotype has a handful of counts. As yet, its antigen is unknown. The assay that was used to sequence DNA from cultured CD4+ T cells was the Oncomine TCR Beta short-read assay. A single record per CDR3 protein comes from TCRdb applying MiXCR to the PCR reads. Of around 8,000 distinct CDR3 sequences in the sample, roughly 50% were seen once. Treatment denoted: roughly ten-day PBMC culture with coronavirus spike peptide pools or control peptides (ViraFEST assay). From the approximately 9-day cultures, CD4+ T cells were isolated by negative selection.

This clonotype originated in a human donor who had recovered from COVID-19. The V call is TRBV4-2, the J call TRBJ1-2, with D unclear. Source material: CD4+ T cells from blood, cultured in vitro. DNA for the CDR3: TGTGCCAGCAAAGGTTACTATGGCTACACCTTC. Translated, it gives CASKGYYGYTF.